One sample yielded the 22 T cell receptor beta chains listed below, sequenced in a study of blood T cell repertoires in COVID-19. TCRdb keeps only in-frame clones here, not all; method: immunoSEQ multiplex PCR. The sample records over 250,000 clones, about nine tenths being singletons. The sequenced sample consisted of peripheral blood. These receptors were taken from a man aged 55-75 years who had recovered from COVID-19.

This sequence joins TRBV7-2 and TRBJ1-5; D is uncertain. The CDR3 has 14 residues. Germline CDR1 and CDR2: SGHTA and FQGNSA. V lost 0 bases and J 2 bases, leaving 5 bases between the germline ends. The CDR3: CASSLAAGNQPQHF. DNA of the CDR3: TGTGCCAGCAGCTTAGCGGCAGGCAATCAGCCCCAGCATTTT.

V usage is TRBV15 and J usage is TRBJ2-3, with a possible D match to TRBD1 (6 bases). Per germline, CDR1 LNHNV and CDR2 YYDKDF (reference sequence). Between the trimmed V and J ends, which lost 7 bases and 4 bases, there was a span of 15 bases. The CDR3 runs to 14 residues. The DNA for the CDR3 is TGTGCCACCAACCGACGAACAGGGTCAGATACGCAGTATTTT. Translating gives CATNRRTGSDTQYF.

The chain couples TRBV2 to TRBJ2-4; TRBD1 matches at 9 bases. This CDR3 region has 15 residues. Trimming at V came to 8 bases and at J to 3 bases, leaving 8 bases not matched to a gene. Germline loops: CDR1 SNHLY, CDR2 FYNNEI. The CDR3 sequence: CASGTGSMGKNIQYF. CDR3 sequence (DNA): TGTGCCAGCGGGACAGGGAGTATGGGCAAAAACATTCAGTACTTC.

The rearrangement joins TRBV9 to TRBJ1-1, with TRBD1 matching over 8 bases. Germline-derived CDR1 and CDR2 are SGDLS and YYNGEE. The ends lost 4 bases at V and 7 bases at J; junction bases unmatched: 12. The CDR3 loop spans 15 amino acids. The CDR3 protein is CASSSQGATGYEAFF. CDR3 nucleotides: TGTGCCAGCAGCTCCCAGGGGGCCACAGGGTATGAAGCTTTCTTT.

This chain uses TRBV11-2 with TRBJ1-6; 8 positions agree with TRBD1. This CDR3 has 16 residues. The J segment lost 7 bases and the V segment lost 5 bases, leaving 10 bases of the junction unmatched. The V gene's germline CDR1 is SGHAT and CDR2 FQNNGV. CDR3 in DNA: TGTGCCAGCAGCGGATGGGGACAGGCAAAAAATTCACCCCTCCACTTT. This encodes CASSGWGQAKNSPLHF.

The chain links TRBV7-2 to TRBJ1-2, with TRBD1 matching over 7 bases. The CDR3 length is 13 residues. The V and J ends lost 5 bases and 2 bases, in that order; junction bases with no gene match: 2. Germline V gene lookup returns CDR1 SGHTA and CDR2 FQGNSA. The chain's CDR3 is CASSRGQNYGYTF. In DNA, the CDR3 is TGTGCCAGCAGCCGGGGACAGAACTATGGCTACACCTTC.

This clone was observed a single time. This rearrangement joins TRBV5-6 to TRBJ1-1; 7 bases fit TRBD1. The ends lost 3 bases at V and 7 bases at J; junction bases unmatched: 12. Germline-derived CDR1 and CDR2 are SGHDT and YYEEEE. This CDR3 has 15 amino acids. CDR3 in amino acids: CASSSYDRANGEAFF. The DNA of the CDR3 is TGTGCCAGCAGCTCCTATGACAGGGCGAACGGTGAAGCTTTCTTT.

V and J are TRBV9 and TRBJ2-1; D is unresolved. Germline V gene data show CDR1 as SGDLS and CDR2 as YYNGEE. The CDR3 is made up of 15 amino acids. The V end lost 0 bases, the J end lost 2 bases, and 9 bases lay between the germline ends. CDR3 in amino acids: CASSVALVTYNEQFF. The CDR3 coding sequence is TGTGCCAGCAGCGTAGCGCTAGTTACCTACAATGAGCAGTTCTTC.

This sequence joins TRBV4-1 and TRBJ2-3; possibly TRBD1 for D (5 bases). Germline V CDR1 and CDR2: MGHRA, YSYEKL. Deletions cut 4 bases from V and 1 base from J, with 12 bases between. This CDR3 contains 15 residues. The CDR3 loop reads CASSPWGGGTDTQYF. DNA of the CDR3: TGCGCCAGCAGCCCTTGGGGCGGAGGCACAGATACGCAGTATTTT.

CDR3 sequence reads: CASRDSGGYTDTQYF. The CDR3 nucleotides read TGTGCCAGCAGGGATAGCGGGGGTTACACAGATACGCAGTATTTT. V is TRBV6-1 and J is TRBJ2-3; 9 nucleotides line up with TRBD2. Germline V gene data show CDR1 as MNHNS and CDR2 as SASEGT. The CDR3 loop spans 15 amino acids. Trimming took 6 bases from V and 2 from J; bases not matched to a gene: 6.

V usage is TRBV7-9 and J usage is TRBJ2-7; D unclear. Trimming removed 1 base at V and 4 bases at J, with 8 bases between. Germline V gives CDR1 SEHNR, CDR2 FQNEAQ (reference sequence). The CDR3 extends over 13 amino acids. The CDR3 DNA sequence: TGTGCCAGCAGCTTAGAACACAGATACGAGCAGTACTTC. Its protein is CASSLEHRYEQYF. Complete variable domain (other parts from reference TRBV7-9 and TRBJ2-7): DTGVSQNPRHKITKRGQNVTFRCDPISEHNRLYWYRQTLGQGPEFLTYFQNEAQLEKSRLLSDRFSAERPKGSFSTLEIQRTEQGDSAMYLCASSLEHRYEQYFGPGTRLTVT.

The chain employs TRBV11-2 and TRBJ2-3; 10 nucleotides align to TRBD1. The CDR3 loop spans 15 amino acids. Germline V gives CDR1 SGHAT, CDR2 FQNNGV. V was clipped by 1 base and J by 5 bases; unmatched bases: 3. CDR3 amino acids: CASSLGQGARDTQYF. The DNA for the CDR3 is TGTGCCAGCAGCTTAGGACAGGGGGCACGAGATACGCAGTATTTT.

This clone has only one observation. V gene TRBV5-4 combines with J gene TRBJ1-1; D may be TRBD1 (5 bases). Germline V gene data show CDR1 as SGHNT and CDR2 as YYREEE (reference sequence). CDR3 length: 12 residues. Trimming pared 3 bases from V and 6 bases from J, leaving 9 bases between. CDR3 bases: TGTGCCAGCAGCTCGGACAATCCTGAAGCTTTCTTT. It yields the protein CASSSDNPEAFF.

CDR3 DNA: TGTGCCAGCAGCTTCGGGCAGGGGTTGTTTTTT. Its translation: CASSFGQGLFF. This chain connects TRBV7-6 to TRBJ1-4; TRBD1 is a possible D gene (6 bases). The CDR3 has 11 residues. Trimming cost V 3 bases and J 15 bases, with 11 bases left between them. CDR1 is SGHVS, CDR2 FNYEAQ, per germline.

The genes are TRBV5-1 and TRBJ2-1; D gene ambiguous. The CDR3 contains 13 residues. Germline CDR1 reads SGHRS; CDR2 reads YFSETQ. Trimming cost V 0 bases and J 8 bases, with 9 bases left between them. This chain's CDR3 is CASSLVPRDEQFF. CDR3 nucleotides: TGCGCCAGCAGCTTGGTCCCTCGGGATGAGCAGTTCTTC.

This CDR3 is CASSPGANYEQYF. CDR3 nucleotides: TGTGCCAGCTCACCAGGGGCAAACTACGAGCAGTACTTC. The rearrangement links TRBV18 to TRBJ2-7; D may be TRBD1 (5 bases). The CDR3 contains 13 residues. The V gene's germline CDR1 is KGHSH and CDR2 LQKENI. The ends were cut back, 2 bases at V and 3 bases at J, with 8 bases in the middle.

The chain recombines TRBV12-3 or TRBV12-4 with TRBJ2-1; TRBD1 is a possible D gene (6 bases). This CDR3 spans 13 amino acids. The V gene lost 8 bases and the J gene lost 5 bases, with 13 bases spanning the gap. CDR3 region: CASRNQGNNEQFF. The DNA of the CDR3 is TGTGCCAGCCGAAATCAGGGGAACAATGAGCAGTTCTTC.

The rearrangement uses TRBV6-6 and TRBJ2-4, with TRBD1 identical over 9 bases. V trimming: 7 bases; J trimming: 8 bases; junction bases outside the gene matches: 6. The CDR3 runs to 13 residues. CDR1 and CDR2 (germline): MNHNY, SVGAGI (reference sequence). The CDR3 sequence is CASINRQGDIQYF. CDR3 sequence (DNA): TGTGCCAGCATCAACCGACAGGGGGACATTCAGTACTTC.

This chain uses TRBV27 with TRBJ2-1, with TRBD2 identical over 13 bases. V was clipped by 3 bases and J by 8 bases; unmatched bases: 13. The CDR3 spans 18 residues. Germline V gene lookup returns CDR1 MNHEY and CDR2 SMNVEV (reference sequence). In DNA, the CDR3 is TGTGCCAGCAGTTTGGTTAGGACGGGACTAGCGGGGTTCGATGAGCAGTTCTTC. Protein sequence: CASSLVRTGLAGFDEQFF.

The chain couples TRBV5-1 to TRBJ1-2, with 10 bases identical to TRBD1. Germline assignment: CDR1 SGHRS and CDR2 YFSETQ. This CDR3 has 14 residues. V lost 0 bases, J lost 5 bases, and 1 base stayed unmatched. The CDR3 nucleotides are TGCGCCAGCAGCTTGGGGACAGGGGGTTATGGCTACACCTTC. This sequence encodes CASSLGTGGYGYTF. Full variable domain (rest looked up from reference TRBV5-1 and TRBJ1-2): KAGVTQTPRYLIKTRGQQVTLSCSPISGHRSVSWYQQTPGQGLQFLFEYFSETQRNKGNFPGRFSGRQFSNSRSEMNVSTLELGDSALYLCASSLGTGGYGYTFGSGTRLTVV.

The chain carries TRBV9 and TRBJ1-1, with unresolved D. The CDR3 has 13 amino acids. Germline CDR1 is SGDLS and CDR2 is YYNGEE. Trimming stripped 2 bases from V and 1 base from J, with 6 bases between. The chain's CDR3 is CASSVDKNTEAFF. Written as DNA, the CDR3 is TGTGCCAGCAGCGTCGACAAGAACACTGAAGCTTTCTTT. Supplemented by reference TRBV9 and TRBJ1-1, the full variable domain reads DSGVTQTPKHLITATGQRVTLRCSPRSGDLSVYWYQQSLDQGLQFLIQYYNGEERAKGNILERFSAQQFPDLHSELNLSSLELGDSALYFCASSVDKNTEAFFGQGTRLTVV.

Here the CDR3 reads CASSSTRTGPFNSPLHF. The CDR3, as DNA: TGTGCCAGCAGCTCCACTCGGACAGGCCCGTTTAATTCACCCCTCCACTTT. The V and J genes are TRBV5-6 and TRBJ1-6, with TRBD1 matching 7 bases. Per germline, CDR1 SGHDT and CDR2 YYEEEE. This CDR3 contains 17 residues. Trimming took 3 bases from V and 6 from J; bases not matched to a gene: 12.